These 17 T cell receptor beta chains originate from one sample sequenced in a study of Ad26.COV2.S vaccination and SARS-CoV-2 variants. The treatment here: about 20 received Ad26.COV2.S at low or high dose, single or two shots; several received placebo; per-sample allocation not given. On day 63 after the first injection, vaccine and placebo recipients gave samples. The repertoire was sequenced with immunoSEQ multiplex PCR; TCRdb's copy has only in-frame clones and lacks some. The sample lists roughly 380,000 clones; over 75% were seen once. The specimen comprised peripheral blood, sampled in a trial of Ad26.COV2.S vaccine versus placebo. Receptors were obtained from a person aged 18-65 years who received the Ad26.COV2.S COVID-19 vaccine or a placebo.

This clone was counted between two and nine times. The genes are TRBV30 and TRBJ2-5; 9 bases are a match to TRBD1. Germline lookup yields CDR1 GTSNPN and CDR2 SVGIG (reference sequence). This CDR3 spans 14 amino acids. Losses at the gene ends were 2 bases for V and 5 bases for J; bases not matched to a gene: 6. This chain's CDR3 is CAWSPTGGGETQYF. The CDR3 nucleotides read TGTGCCTGGAGTCCGACAGGGGGTGGGGAGACCCAGTACTTC.

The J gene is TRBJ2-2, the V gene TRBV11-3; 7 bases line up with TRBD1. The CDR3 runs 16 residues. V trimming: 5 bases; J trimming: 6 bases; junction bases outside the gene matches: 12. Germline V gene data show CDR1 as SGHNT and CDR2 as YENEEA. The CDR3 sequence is CASSMDNRGRSGELFF. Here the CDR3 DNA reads TGTGCCAGCAGCATGGATAACAGGGGCCGCTCCGGGGAGCTGTTTTTT.

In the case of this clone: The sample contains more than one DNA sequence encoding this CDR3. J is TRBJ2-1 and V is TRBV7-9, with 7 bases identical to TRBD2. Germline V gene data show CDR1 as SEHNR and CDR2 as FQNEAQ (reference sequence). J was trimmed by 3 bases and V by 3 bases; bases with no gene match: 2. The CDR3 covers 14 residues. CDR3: CASSFGGSYNEQFF. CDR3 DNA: TGTGCCAGCAGCTTCGGCGGGAGCTACAATGAGCAGTTCTTC. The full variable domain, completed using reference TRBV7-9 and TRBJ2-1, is DTGVSQNPRHKITKRGQNVTFRCDPISEHNRLYWYRQTLGQGPEFLTYFQNEAQLEKSRLLSDRFSAERPKGSFSTLEIQRTEQGDSAMYLCASSFGGSYNEQFFGPGTRLTVL.

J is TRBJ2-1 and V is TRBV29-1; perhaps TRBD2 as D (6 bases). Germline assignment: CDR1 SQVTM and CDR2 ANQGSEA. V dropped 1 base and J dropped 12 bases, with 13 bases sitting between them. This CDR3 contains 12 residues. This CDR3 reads CSVEGGTDGQFF. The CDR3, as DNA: TGCAGCGTTGAAGGCGGGACGGATGGGCAGTTCTTC.

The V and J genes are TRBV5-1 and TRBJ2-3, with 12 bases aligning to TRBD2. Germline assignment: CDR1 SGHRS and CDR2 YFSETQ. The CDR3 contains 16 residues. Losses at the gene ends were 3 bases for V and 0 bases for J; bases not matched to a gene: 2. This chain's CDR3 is CASSYLAGGSTDTQYF. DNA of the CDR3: TGCGCCAGCAGCTACCTAGCGGGGGGGAGCACAGATACGCAGTATTTT.

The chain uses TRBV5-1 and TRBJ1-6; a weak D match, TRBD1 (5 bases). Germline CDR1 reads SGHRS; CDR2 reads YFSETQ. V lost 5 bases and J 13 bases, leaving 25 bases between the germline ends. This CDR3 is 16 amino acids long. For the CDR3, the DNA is TGCGCCAGCAGGCGCGAGATACCGGGACTTATTTCGCCCCTCCACTTT. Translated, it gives CASRREIPGLISPLHF.

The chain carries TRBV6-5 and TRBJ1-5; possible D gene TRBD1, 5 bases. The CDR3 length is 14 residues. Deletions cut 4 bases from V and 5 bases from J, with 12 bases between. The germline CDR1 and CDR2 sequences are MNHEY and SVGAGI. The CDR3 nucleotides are TGTGCCAGCAGTTCCGGAAGGGGCCATCAGCCCCAGCATTTT. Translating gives CASSSGRGHQPQHF.

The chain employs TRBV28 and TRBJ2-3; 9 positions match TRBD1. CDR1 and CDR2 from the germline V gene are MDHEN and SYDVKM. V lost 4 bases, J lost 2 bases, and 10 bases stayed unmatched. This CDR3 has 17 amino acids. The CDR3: CASSSYKGQGSTDTQYF. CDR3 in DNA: TGTGCCAGCAGTTCATACAAAGGACAGGGGTCCACAGATACGCAGTATTTT.

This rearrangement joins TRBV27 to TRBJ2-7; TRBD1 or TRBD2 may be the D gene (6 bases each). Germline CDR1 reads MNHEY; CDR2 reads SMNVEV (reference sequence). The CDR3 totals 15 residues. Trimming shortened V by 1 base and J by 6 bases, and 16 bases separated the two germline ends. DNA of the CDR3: TGTGCCAGCAGTTTATGGGCCGGGGGCGGTATCGAGCAGTACTTC. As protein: CASSLWAGGGIEQYF.

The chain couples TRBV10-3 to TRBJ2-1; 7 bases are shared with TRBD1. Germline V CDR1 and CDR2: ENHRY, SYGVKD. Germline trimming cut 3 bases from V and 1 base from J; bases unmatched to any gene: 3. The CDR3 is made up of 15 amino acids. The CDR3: CAISEEGASYNEQFF. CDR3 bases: TGTGCCATCAGTGAAGAGGGGGCGTCCTACAATGAGCAGTTCTTC.

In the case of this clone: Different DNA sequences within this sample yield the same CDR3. This CDR3 is CASSYGGTGELFF. The CDR3 nucleotides read TGTGCCAGCAGTTACGGAGGGACCGGGGAGCTGTTTTTT. This chain joins TRBV6-5 and TRBJ2-2; tentatively, D is TRBD2 (6 bases). V lost 2 bases and J 5 bases, leaving 6 bases between the germline ends. The V gene's germline CDR1 is MNHEY and CDR2 SVGAGI. CDR3 length: 13 residues.

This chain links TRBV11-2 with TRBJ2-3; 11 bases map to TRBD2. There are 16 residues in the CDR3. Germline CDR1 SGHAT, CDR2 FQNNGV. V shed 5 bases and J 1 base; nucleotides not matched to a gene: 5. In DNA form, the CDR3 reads TGTGCCAGCAGCCTTAGCGGGGGGGCCGGCACAGATACGCAGTATTTT. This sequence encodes CASSLSGGAGTDTQYF. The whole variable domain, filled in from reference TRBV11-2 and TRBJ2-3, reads EAGVAQSPRYKIIEKRQSVAFWCNPISGHATLYWYQQILGQGPKLLIQFQNNGVVDDSQLPKDRFSAERLKGVDSTLKIQPAKLEDSAVYLCASSLSGGAGTDTQYFGPGTRLTVL.

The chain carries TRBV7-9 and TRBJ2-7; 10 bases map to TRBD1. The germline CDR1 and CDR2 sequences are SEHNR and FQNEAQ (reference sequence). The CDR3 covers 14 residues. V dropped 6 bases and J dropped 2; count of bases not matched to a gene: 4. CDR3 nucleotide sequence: TGTGCCAGCAGTTGGGACAGGGGTGCCTACGAGCAGTACTTC. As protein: CASSWDRGAYEQYF.

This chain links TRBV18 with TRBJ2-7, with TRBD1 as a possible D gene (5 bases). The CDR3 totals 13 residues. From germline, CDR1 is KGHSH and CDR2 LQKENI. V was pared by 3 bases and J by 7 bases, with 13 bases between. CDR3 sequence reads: CASSPGRDGEQYF. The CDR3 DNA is TGTGCCAGCTCACCTGGCAGGGATGGAGAGCAGTACTTC.

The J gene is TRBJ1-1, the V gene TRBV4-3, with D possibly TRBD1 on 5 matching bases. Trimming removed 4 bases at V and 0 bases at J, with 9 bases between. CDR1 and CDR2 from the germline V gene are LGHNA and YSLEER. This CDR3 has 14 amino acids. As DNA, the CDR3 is TGCGCCAGCAGCCGGCAGGGCGTGAACACTGAAGCTTTCTTT. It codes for CASSRQGVNTEAFF.

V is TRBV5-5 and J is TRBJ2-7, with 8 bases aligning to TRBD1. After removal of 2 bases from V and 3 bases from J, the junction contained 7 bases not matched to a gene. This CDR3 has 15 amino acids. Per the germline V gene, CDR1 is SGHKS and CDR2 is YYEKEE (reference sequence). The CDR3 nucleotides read TGTGCCAGCAGCTTTAGGACAGGGCTTGTCTACGAGCAGTACTTC. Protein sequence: CASSFRTGLVYEQYF.

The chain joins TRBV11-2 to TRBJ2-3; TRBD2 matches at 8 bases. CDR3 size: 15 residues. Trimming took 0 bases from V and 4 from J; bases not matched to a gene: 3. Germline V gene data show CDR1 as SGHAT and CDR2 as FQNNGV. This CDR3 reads CASSLDRGGPDTQYF. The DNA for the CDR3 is TGTGCCAGCAGCTTAGATCGGGGGGGCCCAGATACGCAGTATTTT.